Below, one TCR beta chain is given with its context. This record comes from a study of blood T cell repertoires in COVID-19. The repertoire was sequenced with immunoSEQ multiplex PCR; TCRdb's copy has only in-frame clones and lacks some. The sample has over 200,000 clones; 75% to 90% are singletons. Per germline, CDR1 MNHEY and CDR2 SMNVEV (reference sequence). The CDR3 has 17 residues. Losses at the gene ends were 1 base for V and 5 bases for J; bases not matched to a gene: 14. The V and J genes are TRBV27 and TRBJ2-7, with 7 nucleotides matching TRBD2. Sample: peripheral blood. This TCR derives from a human donor in a cohort sampled during active COVID-19. CDR3 amino acids: CASSLLFEGGRRNEQYF. The CDR3 DNA sequence: TGTGCCAGCAGTTTATTATTTGAGGGCGGGAGAAGGAACGAGCAGTACTTC.